Below are 18 T cell receptor beta chains sequenced from a single sample in a study of control samples from healthy donors and cancer patients. Sequencing used immunoSEQ multiplex PCR; TCRdb keeps in-frame clones, though not all of them. The sample includes more than 140,000 clones, 94% of them seen just once. The sequencing sample was made of blood. These receptors all stem from a man aged 40-50 years in good health.

The J gene is TRBJ2-2, the V gene TRBV7-8, with TRBD2 identical over 16 bases. V lost 4 bases, J lost 9 bases, and 8 bases stayed unmatched. This CDR3 has 17 residues. Looked up from germline, CDR1 is SGHVS and CDR2 is FQNEAQ. In nucleotides, the CDR3 is TGTGCCAGCAGCTCTGGGACTAGCGGGGGGGTGACAAGGGAGCTGTTTTTT. It is translated as CASSSGTSGGVTRELFF.

The chain combines TRBV4-3 with TRBJ1-3; D may be TRBD1 (5 bases). The germline gives CDR1 LGHNA, CDR2 YSLEER. The CDR3 runs 16 residues. The ends were cut back, 4 bases at V and 0 bases at J, with 13 bases in the middle. The CDR3 DNA is TGCGCCAGCAGCCCGGGAACAGGCGTCTCTGGAAACACCATATATTTT. Protein sequence: CASSPGTGVSGNTIYF.

V gene TRBV18 combines with J gene TRBJ2-2; unclear D gene. Germline V gene sequence: CDR1 KGHSH, CDR2 LQKENI. V lost 1 base and J lost 0, with 3 bases in between. The CDR3 loop spans 14 amino acids. CDR3 sequence (DNA): TGTGCCAGCTCACCACGGCCGAACACCGGGGAGCTGTTTTTT. Its translation: CASSPRPNTGELFF.

The chain uses TRBV6-4 and TRBJ2-3; no reliable D call. Trimming took 2 bases from V and 8 from J, leaving 5 bases between them. Germline CDR1 and CDR2: MRHNA and SNTAGT. The CDR3 loop spans 11 amino acids. CDR3 bases: TGTGCCAGCAGTGACGGGTTTACGCAGTATTTT. Translating it yields CASSDGFTQYF.

The rearrangement links TRBV6-1 to TRBJ1-5; 8 bases line up with TRBD1. The CDR3 consists of 16 residues. Germline assignment: CDR1 MNHNS and CDR2 SASEGT. After removal of 1 base from V and 4 bases from J, the junction contained 6 bases not matched to a gene. CDR3 protein: CASSEGQGARNQPQHF. In DNA form, the CDR3 reads TGTGCCAGCAGTGAAGGGCAGGGGGCAAGGAATCAGCCCCAGCATTTT.

The chain joins TRBV4-1 to TRBJ2-7, with TRBD2 identical over 7 bases. CDR3 length: 16 residues. The trim removed 2 bases at V and 1 base at J, leaving 8 bases unmatched. Germline CDR1 is MGHRA and CDR2 is YSYEKL. In DNA form, the CDR3 reads TGCGCCAGCAGCCAAACGGGGCGGGAGAAGTCCTACGAGCAGTACTTC. Translated: CASSQTGREKSYEQYF.

The chain recombines TRBV20-1 with TRBJ2-3, with D perhaps matching TRBD2 (6 bases). Germline CDR1 reads DFQATT; CDR2 reads SNEGSKA (reference sequence). CDR3 length: 11 residues. V was trimmed by 7 bases and J by 6 bases, leaving 11 bases between them. Here the CDR3 DNA reads TGCAGTGTCACTAGCCCCGATACGCAGTATTTT. Translated: CSVTSPDTQYF.

Concerning this clone itself: This sample includes further DNA sequences coding for the same CDR3. This chain links TRBV9 with TRBJ2-2; no clear D gene. The germline V gene has CDR1 SGDLS and CDR2 YYNGEE. There are 12 residues in the CDR3. Trimming stripped 4 bases from V and 0 bases from J, with 1 base between. The CDR3 loop reads CASSPNTGELFF. The CDR3 nucleotides are TGTGCCAGCAGCCCGAACACCGGGGAGCTGTTTTTT. Looking up the rest from reference TRBV9 and TRBJ2-2 gives the full variable domain: DSGVTQTPKHLITATGQRVTLRCSPRSGDLSVYWYQQSLDQGLQFLIQYYNGEERAKGNILERFSAQQFPDLHSELNLSSLELGDSALYFCASSPNTGELFFGEGSRLTVL.

V and J are TRBV4-2 and TRBJ2-5; the D call may be TRBD1 or TRBD2 (6 bases each). V was shortened by 5 bases and J by 2 bases, with 18 bases between the two germline ends. Germline CDR1 reads LGHNA; CDR2 reads YNFKEQ. This CDR3 contains 16 residues. This chain's CDR3 is CASSDPSGAGQETQYF. The CDR3 nucleotides read TGTGCCAGCAGCGACCCGTCAGGGGCGGGACAAGAGACCCAGTACTTC.

DNA for the CDR3: TGTGCCAGCAGCTCTAGCGGAACCTCCTACGAGCAGTACTTC. It encodes CASSSSGTSYEQYF. The V call is TRBV5-4, the J call TRBJ2-7; 7 nucleotides line up with TRBD2. Germline CDR1 is SGHNT and CDR2 is YYREEE (reference sequence). V dropped 3 bases and J dropped 0; count of bases not matched to a gene: 3. This CDR3 is built from 14 residues.

The rearrangement links TRBV7-8 to TRBJ1-1; 9 bases are shared with TRBD1. CDR3 length: 18 residues. The V and J ends lost 5 bases and 5 bases, in that order; junction bases with no gene match: 18. CDR1 is SGHVS, CDR2 FQNEAQ, per germline. Here the CDR3 reads CASSAVGLLNRGQTEAFF. The CDR3 nucleotides are TGTGCCAGCAGCGCAGTCGGATTACTGAACAGGGGGCAGACTGAAGCTTTCTTT.

J is TRBJ2-2 and V is TRBV24-1; TRBD1 agrees at 9 bases. Germline CDR1 KGHDR, CDR2 SFDVKD. The CDR3 runs to 15 residues. Trimming removed 1 base from V and 6 bases from J; junction bases left unmatched: 2. CDR3 region: CATSDFTGGPGELFF. The CDR3 DNA reads as TGTGCCACCAGTGATTTCACAGGGGGCCCCGGGGAGCTGTTTTTT.

This sequence joins TRBV6-5 and TRBJ2-2; 9 bases fit TRBD1. The germline V gene has CDR1 MNHEY and CDR2 SVGAGI. The CDR3 loop spans 15 amino acids. Trimming removed 6 bases from V and 2 bases from J; junction bases left unmatched: 4. The CDR3 DNA sequence: TGTGCCAGCAGCACAGGGGGCTTCAACACCGGGGAGCTGTTTTTT. It encodes CASSTGGFNTGELFF.

The chain recombines TRBV5-1 with TRBJ2-2; TRBD2 matches at 10 bases. The CDR3 loop spans 16 amino acids. Germline V gene data show CDR1 as SGHRS and CDR2 as YFSETQ. Trimming at V came to 4 bases and at J to 0 bases, leaving 3 bases not matched to a gene. The CDR3 spells CASSPTSGPNTGELFF. The CDR3 nucleotides are TGCGCCAGCAGCCCGACTAGCGGGCCGAACACCGGGGAGCTGTTTTTT. Supplemented by reference TRBV5-1 and TRBJ2-2, the full variable domain reads KAGVTQTPRYLIKTRGQQVTLSCSPISGHRSVSWYQQTPGQGLQFLFEYFSETQRNKGNFPGRFSGRQFSNSRSEMNVSTLELGDSALYLCASSPTSGPNTGELFFGEGSRLTVL.

The chain carries TRBV7-8 and TRBJ2-5, with TRBD2 identical over 7 bases. Germline-derived CDR1 and CDR2 are SGHVS and FQNEAQ. The ends lost 3 bases at V and 8 bases at J; junction bases unmatched: 18. The CDR3 extends over 17 amino acids. CDR3 nucleotides: TGTGCCAGCAGCTTTCTAGCGGCGGCTTCTACGGCGGCCACCCAGTACTTC. It translates to CASSFLAAASTAATQYF.

This rearrangement joins TRBV10-2 to TRBJ1-1; no clear D gene. Germline lookup yields CDR1 WSHSY and CDR2 SAAADI. V lost 2 bases and J lost 3, with 4 bases in between. This CDR3 has 12 amino acids. The chain's CDR3 is CASSEGDTEAFF. The CDR3 DNA follows: TGCGCCAGCAGTGAGGGAGACACTGAAGCTTTCTTT.

This clone was seen only once. V and J are TRBV6-5 and TRBJ1-4, with D maybe TRBD1 (6 bases). The V end lost 6 bases, the J end lost 0 bases, and 11 bases lay between the germline ends. The CDR3 is made up of 15 amino acids. Germline V gives CDR1 MNHEY, CDR2 SVGAGI. The CDR3 region has the DNA TGTGCCAGCAGGCCCGGACAGACAACTAATGAAAAACTGTTTTTT. Encoded protein: CASRPGQTTNEKLFF.

The CDR3 loop reads CASSFLPDNEQFF. The CDR3 DNA reads as TGTGCCAGCAGCTTCCTCCCGGACAATGAGCAGTTCTTC. The chain combines TRBV7-3 with TRBJ2-1; D gene unclear. V gave up 3 bases and J gave up 5 bases, with 8 bases separating them. The CDR3 is made up of 13 amino acids. Germline V lookup: CDR1 SGHTA, CDR2 FQGTGA.